This section outlines one T cell receptor (beta chain) sequence together with its context. Its antigen remains unknown. The table came from immunoSEQ multiplex PCR; TCRdb's copy has only in-frame clones and leaves some out. The repertoire holds tens of thousands of clones, with approximately 80% as singletons. Germline V gene data show CDR1 as MNHEY and CDR2 as SMNVEV (reference sequence). There are 12 residues in the CDR3. Trimming shortened V by 5 bases and J by 7 bases, and 6 bases separated the two germline ends. This entry is derived from a study of a mutant IDH1 vaccine in newly diagnosed glioma. Described time point: week 35, safety follow-up. It was 300 ug of mutant IDH1 20-mer peptide that made up each vaccine dose, given with topical imiquimod.

The chain recombines TRBV27 with TRBJ1-6; D call uncertain. This TCR came from a woman between 45 and 65 years old with glioma. Sequenced material: PBMCs, taken from a glioma patient whose treatment included an IDH1 peptide vaccine. The CDR3 here is CASSGGNSPLHF. Here the CDR3 DNA reads TGTGCCAGCAGTGGAGGAAATTCACCCCTCCACTTT.